Given below is one TCR beta chain in context. Its target is unknown. The data belong to a study of cytomegalovirus exposure and HLA in healthy donors. General study results and limits: A few V segments could not be told apart, such as TRBV6-2 and TRBV6-3, and were left out.

J gave up 0 bases and V 5 bases, and 8 bases lay outside the gene matches. The CDR3 runs 18 residues. Germline V CDR1 and CDR2: SGHTA, FQGNSA. It was with 60 Vbeta and 13 Jbeta primers that the PCR ran. Clones were read by immunoSEQ multiplex PCR, and TCRdb kept only the in-frame ones, dropping some. The data hold approximately 150,000 clones, with approximately 80% observed a single time. The chain joins TRBV7-2 to TRBJ2-3; 13 bases fit TRBD2. The sample comprised PBMCs. This TCR came from a young woman in good health and CMV-seropositive. Here the CDR3 DNA reads TGTGCCAGCAGCCAGACTAGCGGGGGGTCCTCTAGCACAGATACGCAGTATTTT. Its protein product is CASSQTSGGSSSTDTQYF.